The next 11 T cell receptor beta chains were all read from a single sample in a study of T cells after yellow fever vaccination (dated by TCRdb to 2018 to 2020). The library was obtained by 5' RACE. Reads for this sample came from an Illumina HiSeq 2500. The public reads were quality trimmed at Q25 with fastp and then assembled into clones with MiXCR by TCRdb, keeping productive beta chains. Each CDR3 protein gets just one entry, which takes the most common genes and DNA from the rows behind it. The sample contains some 68,000 distinct CDR3 sequences, around 7% of them found a single time. 37% of the sample goes to the ten largest clones. This specimen's treatment or condition label, interpreted: live attenuated yellow fever vaccine strain. The specimen comprised CD8+ T cells sorted from PBMCs, sampled roughly 45 days after the first yellow fever vaccination. These receptors were taken from a man aged 18 to 29 who received the YFV17D yellow fever vaccine.

This clonotype has a handful of counts. This chain uses TRBV7-2 with TRBJ2-1; 15 nucleotides line up with TRBD2. CDR3 size: 19 residues. The germline gives CDR1 SGHTA, CDR2 FQGNSA. J gave up 0 bases and V 4 bases, and 7 bases lay outside the gene matches. For the CDR3, the DNA is TGTGCCAGCAGCTCCGGGACTAGCGGGGGGCGTAGCTCCTACAATGAGCAGTTCTTC. It yields the protein CASSSGTSGGRSSYNEQFF. The full variable domain, with the rest looked up from reference TRBV7-2 and TRBJ2-1, is GAGVSQSPSNKVTEKGKDVELRCDPISGHTALYWYRQSLGQGLEFLIYFQGNSAPDKSGLPSDRFSAERTGGSVSTLTIQRTQQEDSAVYLCASSSGTSGGRSSYNEQFFGPGTRLTVL.

There are many counts of this clonotype. The chain joins TRBV3-1 to TRBJ2-3; D unclear. The CDR3 runs 15 residues. The V end was cut by 0 bases, the J end by 0 bases, with 7 bases between. In germline, CDR1 is LGHDT, CDR2 YNNKEL (reference sequence). The CDR3 DNA reads TGTGCCAGCAGCCAAGAGTCGGCTAGCACAGATACGCAGTATTTT. Its protein product is CASSQESASTDTQYF.

In this sample, this clonotype turned up many times. This sequence joins TRBV11-2 and TRBJ2-7; D possibly matches TRBD1 or TRBD2 (5 bases each). V was clipped by 2 bases and J by 0 bases, with 8 bases between them. CDR3 length: 14 amino acids. Germline V gives CDR1 SGHAT, CDR2 FQNNGV. The CDR3 DNA is TGTGCCAGCAGCTTAAGTGGGGGCTCCTACGAGCAGTACTTC. Translated, it gives CASSLSGGSYEQYF.

About this clonotype: Mismatch with germline at one junction end may stem from a read error. The chain recombines TRBV7-7 with TRBJ2-5; 16 positions agree with TRBD2. Germline V gene data show CDR1 as SSHAT and CDR2 as FNYEAQ (reference sequence). The CDR3 contains 17 residues. The CDR3: CASSAGLAGGDQETQYF. DNA of the CDR3: TGTGCTAGCAGCGCGGGACTAGCGGGGGGGGACCAAGAGACCCAGTACTTC.

J is TRBJ2-5 and V is TRBV9, with D perhaps given as TRBD1 or TRBD2 (5 bases each). Germline CDR1 and CDR2: SGDLS and YYNGEE. Trimming shortened V by 2 bases and J by 2 bases, and 13 bases separated the two germline ends. This CDR3 contains 15 residues. CDR3 amino acids: CASSVWDGRQETQYF. The DNA of the CDR3 is TGTGCCAGCAGCGTGTGGGACGGGCGACAAGAGACCCAGTACTTC.

In its sample, this clonotype was seen many times. The rearrangement links TRBV15 to TRBJ1-2; no reliable D call. The V end lost 2 bases, the J end lost 4 bases, and 11 bases lay between the germline ends. The CDR3 consists of 14 residues. Germline-derived CDR1 and CDR2 are LNHNV and YYDKDF (reference sequence). As DNA, the CDR3 is TGTGCCACCAGCAGAACCACCCCAGGCTATGGCTACACCTTC. Translated: CATSRTTPGYGYTF.

This clonotype was seen only a few times. The chain couples TRBV7-2 to TRBJ1-6, with D possibly TRBD1 on 5 matching bases. There are 14 residues in the CDR3. Germline V gene sequence: CDR1 SGHTA, CDR2 FQGNSA. The V gene lost 1 base and the J gene lost 7 bases, with 8 bases spanning the gap. CDR3 coding DNA: TGTGCCAGCAGCTTAGGGGGCAGGAATTCACCCCTCCACTTT. The encoded protein is CASSLGGRNSPLHF.

This clonotype was seen ten or more times. The chain employs TRBV27 and TRBJ2-1; D may be TRBD1 (6 bases). V lost 8 bases and J 7 bases, leaving 18 bases between the germline ends. The CDR3 length is 14 residues. Germline values: CDR1 MNHEY, CDR2 SMNVEV (reference sequence). The CDR3 bases are TGTGCCAGCCACCTCAGGGGCAGACAAAATGAGCAGTTCTTC. As protein: CASHLRGRQNEQFF.

This clonotype appeared many times. The CDR3 sequence is CASSSVQGSEAFF. CDR3 in DNA: TGTGCCAGCAGCTCAGTACAGGGTTCTGAAGCTTTCTTT. The chain joins TRBV13 to TRBJ1-1; D possibly corresponds to TRBD1 (6 bases). The CDR3 totals 13 residues. With 4 bases removed from V and 6 bases from J, the gap between germline ends came to 12 bases. The germline CDR1 and CDR2 sequences are PRHDT and FYEKMQ (reference sequence).

At least ten counts were recorded for this clonotype. The chain is built from TRBV6-4 and TRBJ2-3; D is perhaps TRBD1 (6 bases). The V gene's germline CDR1 is MRHNA and CDR2 SNTAGT. Trimming stripped 2 bases from V and 1 base from J, with 13 bases between. The CDR3 is 16 amino acids. This CDR3 reads CASSDKTGSGTDTQYF. The DNA for the CDR3 is TGTGCCAGCAGTGACAAAACAGGGAGCGGCACAGATACGCAGTATTTT.

The V call is TRBV5-6, the J call TRBJ1-1, with a tentative D call TRBD1 (6 bases). Germline CDR1 reads SGHDT; CDR2 reads YYEEEE. Trimming removed 3 bases at V and 5 bases at J, with 11 bases between. This CDR3 region has 13 residues. CDR3 protein: CASSWGGPTEAFF. DNA for the CDR3: TGTGCCAGCAGCTGGGGGGGGCCTACTGAAGCTTTCTTT.